These 4 T cell receptor beta chains came from one sample sequenced in a study of blood T cell repertoires in COVID-19. The protocol was immunoSEQ multiplex PCR, while the TCRdb copy is restricted to in-frame clones and leaves out a portion. The table has roughly 370,000 clones, about 86% seen once. The sequenced sample was PBMCs or T cells enriched from blood (not recorded which). These receptor sequences come from a woman between 45 and 65 years old who had recovered from COVID-19.

This clone was seen only once. This CDR3 reads CAVRRQGNLANYGYTF. The CDR3, as DNA: TGTGCGGTACGTCGGCAGGGGAATCTGGCTAACTATGGCTACACCTTC. V gene TRBV30 combines with J gene TRBJ1-2; weak D call: TRBD1 (6 bases). In germline, CDR1 is GTSNPN, CDR2 SVGIG (reference sequence). The CDR3 runs 16 residues.

The V gene is TRBV6-5, the J gene TRBJ2-3, with D possibly being TRBD1 (6 bases). Germline loops: CDR1 MNHEY, CDR2 SVGAGI. V was cut by 4 bases and J by 0 bases, with 11 bases left in between. This CDR3 has 15 residues. Here the CDR3 reads CASSWSTGSTDTQYF. The DNA for the CDR3 is TGTGCCAGCAGTTGGTCGACAGGTAGCACAGATACGCAGTATTTT.

J is TRBJ1-6 and V is TRBV28, with 7 positions matching TRBD1. The CDR3 has 16 residues. CDR1 and CDR2 from the germline V gene are MDHEN and SYDVKM. The V segment lost 6 bases and the J segment 6 bases; nucleotides outside the gene matches: 11. The CDR3 sequence is CASSRPPGQTNSPLHF. The CDR3 coding sequence is TGTGCCAGCAGCAGACCCCCGGGACAGACTAATTCACCCCTCCACTTT.

This clone was detected once. The V and J genes are TRBV3-1 (or the pseudogene TRBV3-2) and TRBJ2-7; 12 positions agree with TRBD2. This CDR3 is built from 14 residues. Germline CDR1 reads LGHDT; CDR2 reads YNNKEL (reference sequence). V was clipped by 4 bases and J by 4 bases; unmatched bases: 2. This CDR3 is CASSRTSGVYEQYF. DNA for the CDR3: TGTGCCAGCAGCCGGACTAGCGGGGTTTACGAGCAGTACTTC.